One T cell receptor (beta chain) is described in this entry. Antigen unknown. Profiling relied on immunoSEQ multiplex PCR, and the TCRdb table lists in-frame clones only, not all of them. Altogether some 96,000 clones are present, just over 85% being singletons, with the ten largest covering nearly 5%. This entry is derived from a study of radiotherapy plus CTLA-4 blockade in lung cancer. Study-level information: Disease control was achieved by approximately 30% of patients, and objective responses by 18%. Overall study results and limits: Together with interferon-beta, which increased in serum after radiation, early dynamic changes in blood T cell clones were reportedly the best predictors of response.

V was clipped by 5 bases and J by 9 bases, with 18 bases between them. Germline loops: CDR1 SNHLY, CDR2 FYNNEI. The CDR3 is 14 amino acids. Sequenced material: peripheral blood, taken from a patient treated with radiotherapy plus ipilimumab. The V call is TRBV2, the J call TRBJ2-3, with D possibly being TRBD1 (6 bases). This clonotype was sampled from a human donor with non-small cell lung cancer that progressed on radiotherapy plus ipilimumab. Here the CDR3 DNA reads TGTGCCAGCAGTATCCGGGACACCAAGTGGACGCAGTATTTT. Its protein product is CASSIRDTKWTQYF.